The T cell receptor (beta chain) described here comes from a study of PD-1 blockade in classical Hodgkin lymphoma. Overall study: Intravenous delivery of nivolumab at 3 mg/kg to patients occurred every 2 weeks.

Measured with immunoSEQ multiplex PCR; TCRdb has only the in-frame clones, and not every one. The profile covers roughly 52,000 clones, with around nine tenths appearing a single time and approximately 6.9% taken by the ten largest. Time point defined: cycle 4 day 1 (C4D1), after around six weeks of nivolumab. After autologous stem cell transplantation all patients relapsed, and prior brentuximab vedotin exposure differed between cohorts. Trimming took 4 bases from V and 2 from J, leaving 7 bases between them. CDR1 is SGDLS, CDR2 YYNGEE, per germline. The CDR3 spans 13 residues. Broader study findings: Exclusion was the outcome for patients who began nivolumab under 1 year after ASCT. Baseline diversity was lower in partial responders and progressors than complete responders.

Details on this clone: Its antigen is unidentified.

The V call is TRBV9, the J call TRBJ1-3; no clear D. Here the sequenced sample was peripheral blood mononuclear cells (PBMCs), taken before the fourth cycle of nivolumab. This TCR was recovered from a human donor with classical Hodgkin lymphoma. The CDR3 loop reads CASSPNPGNTIYF. Written as DNA, the CDR3 is TGTGCCAGCAGCCCCAATCCTGGAAACACCATATATTTT.